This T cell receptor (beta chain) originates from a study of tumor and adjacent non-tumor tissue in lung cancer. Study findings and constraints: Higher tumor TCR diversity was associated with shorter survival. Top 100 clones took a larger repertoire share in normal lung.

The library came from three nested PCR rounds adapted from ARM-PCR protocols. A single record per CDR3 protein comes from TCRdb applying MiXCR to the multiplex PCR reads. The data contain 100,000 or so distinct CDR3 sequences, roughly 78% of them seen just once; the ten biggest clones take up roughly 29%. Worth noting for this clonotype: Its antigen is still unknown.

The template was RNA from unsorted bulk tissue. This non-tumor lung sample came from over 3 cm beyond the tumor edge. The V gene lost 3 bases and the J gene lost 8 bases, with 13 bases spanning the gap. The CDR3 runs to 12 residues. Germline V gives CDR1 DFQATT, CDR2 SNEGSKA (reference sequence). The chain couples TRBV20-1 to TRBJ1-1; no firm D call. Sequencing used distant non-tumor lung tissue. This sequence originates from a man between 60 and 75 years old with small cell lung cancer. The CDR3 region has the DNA TGCAGTGCTAGCGGAGGGAAGACCGAAGCTTTCTTT. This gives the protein CSASGGKTEAFF.